The clone carrying this TCR beta chain appeared a single time. Trimming removed 1 base at V and 4 bases at J, with 13 bases between. The CDR3 sequence is 15 residues long. Germline CDR1 SGHTA, CDR2 FQGNSA. TEMRA cells were enriched by FACS, while CD8+ and CD4+ T cells were obtained through a negative isolation that was performed magnetically. The sample belongs to a study of CD8 T cells in Susac syndrome. cDNA came from roughly 0.53 to 1 ug RNA primed by random hexamers. TCRdb analysed the immunoSEQ multiplex PCR reads with MiXCR anew, one entry per CDR3 protein. Altogether about 190,000 distinct CDR3 sequences are present, roughly 92% being singletons, with the ten largest covering roughly 0.096%.

This chain joins TRBV7-2 and TRBJ1-2, with D unclear. Material: CD4+ T cells from PBMCs. The receptor was derived from a human donor in good health. CDR3 nucleotides: TGTGCCAGCAGCTTAGATCCGGGGAGACCCTATGGCTACACCTTC. Translation: CASSLDPGRPYGYTF.